The source of this T cell receptor beta chain is a study of shared clonotypes between healthy human individuals. General study findings and limits: Rarefaction showed sorted-subset sequencing was incomplete despite large depth.

Regarding this clone: What it recognizes is unknown.

This table comes from immunoSEQ multiplex PCR, and its TCRdb copy is limited to in-frame clones, with some not included. Of fewer than 1.4 million clones listed, 75% to 85% are singletons. What was sequenced was memory CD4+ T cells from PBMCs. Stated subset: CD45RA-negative fraction. This sequence originates from a man in his late teens or twenties in good health. Some clones in this sample may be carry-over from other donors' samples.

Here the CDR3 reads CASSSYLAASSYEQYF. CDR3 in DNA: TGTGCCAGCAGCTCCTATCTAGCGGCAAGCTCCTACGAGCAGTACTTC. The chain carries TRBV5-8 and TRBJ2-7; 7 bases line up with TRBD2. The germline V gene encodes CDR1 SGHTS and CDR2 YDEGEE. The CDR3 is 16 amino acids. The J segment lost 0 bases and the V segment lost 3 bases, leaving 9 bases of the junction unmatched.